This record concerns one T cell receptor (beta chain) sequence. Here immunoSEQ multiplex PCR was the method, and the copy in TCRdb shows in-frame clones only, minus some. The sample has 250,000 or so clones, approximately 90% seen once. These data originate in a study of blood T cell repertoires in COVID-19. V was clipped by 2 bases and J by 4 bases, with 8 bases between them. The CDR3 runs 14 residues. Germline CDR1 MNHEY, CDR2 SVGAGI. The chain links TRBV6-5 to TRBJ2-2, with D tentatively TRBD1 (6 bases). The specimen sequenced was PBMCs or T cells enriched from blood (not recorded which). The TCR comes from a man aged 35-49 years who had recovered from COVID-19. CDR3 loop: CASSYVRGTGELFF. Here the CDR3 DNA reads TGTGCCAGCAGTTACGTCAGGGGCACCGGGGAGCTGTTTTTT.